The 19 T cell receptor beta chains below were found in one sample sequenced in a study of blood T cells in healthy people across ages. Sample-barcoded 5' priming and a J-beta primer mix drove a second PCR of about 6 to 12 cycles. One entry per CDR3 protein, called by TCRdb with MiXCR from the 5' RACE reads. The sample holds 800,000 or so distinct CDR3 sequences, around 50% seen once. The sample comprised blood. The receptors were sampled from a man aged 80 or over in good health.

This rearrangement joins TRBV12-3 or TRBV12-4 to TRBJ1-2; D is uncertain. Trimming pared 5 bases from V and 0 bases from J, leaving 4 bases between. The CDR3 has 12 amino acids. This CDR3 reads CASSQTNYGYTF. The CDR3 DNA follows: TGTGCCAGCAGTCAGACTAACTATGGCTACACCTTC.

The V gene is TRBV9, the J gene TRBJ2-1, with a weak D call TRBD1 (7 bases). In germline, CDR1 is SGDLS, CDR2 YYNGEE. Deletions cut 2 bases from V and 6 bases from J, with 15 bases between. The CDR3 spans 15 residues. Here the CDR3 reads CASSVRQGGFNEQFF. The CDR3 region has the DNA TGTGCCAGCAGCGTTAGGCAGGGGGGATTCAATGAGCAGTTCTTC.

This clonotype turned up a few times. V and J are TRBV7-2 and TRBJ2-7; tentatively, D is TRBD1 or TRBD2 (6 bases each). This CDR3 has 15 amino acids. Trimming took off 4 bases at V and 2 bases at J, with 15 bases between the two ends. Germline V gene sequence: CDR1 SGHTA, CDR2 FQGNSA. Here the CDR3 reads CASSSRGDGAYEQYF. The DNA for the CDR3 is TGTGCCAGCAGCTCAAGGGGGGACGGAGCCTACGAGCAGTACTTC.

This clonotype was observed a handful of times. The genes are TRBV6-6 and TRBJ1-6, with 8 bases fitting TRBD1. The CDR3 extends over 15 amino acids. Losses at the gene ends were 1 base for V and 9 bases for J; bases not matched to a gene: 5. Germline V gene lookup returns CDR1 MNHNY and CDR2 SVGAGI (reference sequence). The CDR3 protein is CASSYYDRGFSPLHF. The CDR3 coding sequence is TGTGCCAGCAGTTACTACGACAGGGGATTTTCACCCCTCCACTTT.

The chain has TRBV12-3 or TRBV12-4 and TRBJ2-3; TRBD2 might be the D (5 bases). The V end was cut by 7 bases, the J end by 2 bases, with 13 bases between. This CDR3 has 14 amino acids. The CDR3 region has the DNA TGTGCCAGCACCACAAGCGGAACCACAGATACGCAGTATTTT. It codes for CASTTSGTTDTQYF.

The sample holds a few counts of this clonotype. The chain links TRBV7-2 to TRBJ2-7; D is unclear. The CDR3 is made up of 14 amino acids. CDR1 is SGHTA and CDR2 is FQGNSA in the germline V gene. The V end was cut by 4 bases, the J end by 2 bases, with 12 bases between. CDR3 loop: CASSSLGLTYEQYF. The CDR3 DNA reads TGTGCCAGCAGCTCCCTAGGGTTGACCTACGAGCAGTACTTC.

The V call is TRBV12-3 or TRBV12-4, the J call TRBJ2-5; 14 nucleotides match TRBD2. The CDR3 totals 15 residues. Trimming cost V 4 bases and J 4 bases; bases outside gene matches: 2. CDR3 nucleotide sequence: TGTGCCAGCAGTTACGGACTAGCGGGAGGAGAGACCCAGTACTTC. Its protein product is CASSYGLAGGETQYF.

The rearrangement uses TRBV3-1 and TRBJ1-1; D gene uncertain. CDR3 length: 14 amino acids. V lost 7 bases, J lost 3 bases, and 15 bases lay in between. The V gene's germline CDR1 is LGHDT and CDR2 YNNKEL (reference sequence). The CDR3 nucleotides read TGTGCCAGCACCCCCGGGTGGGAGGACACTGAAGCTTTCTTT. Encoded protein: CASTPGWEDTEAFF.

A word on this clonotype: Being one base from a much bigger clone, this may be a read error. The chain uses TRBV6-2 or TRBV6-3 and TRBJ2-7; D is possibly TRBD2 (6 bases). The CDR3 consists of 13 residues. Trimming left V 10 bases short and J 3 bases short, with 16 bases between. CDR1 MNHEY and CDR2 SVGEGT come from the germline V gene. The CDR3 nucleotides are TGTGCCATCCGGCGGCCTAGCGACTACGAGCAGTACTTC. Protein product: CAIRRPSDYEQYF.

V and J are TRBV10-3 and TRBJ2-7; tentative D call: TRBD2 (6 bases). The CDR3 loop spans 15 amino acids. Germline CDR1 and CDR2: ENHRY and SYGVKD. The ends were cut back, 3 bases at V and 0 bases at J, with 12 bases in the middle. The CDR3 DNA sequence: TGTGCCATCAGTGATAGGGGACTTCACTCCTACGAGCAGTACTTC. Protein: CAISDRGLHSYEQYF.

Comments on this clonotype: Relative to the germline gene, one junction end is altered; a read error may explain this. Written as DNA, the CDR3 is TGTGCCAGCAGTCCCGCCGGACTAGCCCAAGAGAGCCAGTACTTC. Encoded protein: CASSPAGLAQESQYF. The J gene is TRBJ2-5, the V gene TRBV28; TRBD2 aligns across 8 bases. Germline V lookup: CDR1 MDHEN, CDR2 SYDVKM. The CDR3 has 15 amino acids.

This clonotype was seen a few times. This chain joins TRBV29-1 and TRBJ1-1, with no clear D. The V end was cut by 7 bases, the J end by 1 base, with 10 bases between. CDR1 SQVTM and CDR2 ANQGSEA come from the germline V gene. The CDR3 has 12 residues. CDR3: CSGQDPNTEAFF. CDR3 DNA sequence: TGCAGCGGGCAAGATCCGAACACTGAAGCTTTCTTT.

The rearrangement joins TRBV28 to TRBJ1-5, with TRBD1 matching 8 bases. The V segment lost 6 bases and the J segment 3 bases; nucleotides outside the gene matches: 4. Germline CDR1 and CDR2: MDHEN and SYDVKM. The CDR3 has 14 residues. As DNA, the CDR3 is TGTGCCAGCAGGACAGGGGCGTTCAATCAGCCCCAGCATTTT. Its protein is CASRTGAFNQPQHF. Full variable domain (missing parts from reference TRBV28 and TRBJ1-5): DVKVTQSSRYLVKRTGEKVFLECVQDMDHENMFWYRQDPGLGLRLIYFSYDVKMKEKGDIPEGYSVSREKKERFSLILESASTNQTSMYLCASRTGAFNQPQHFGDGTRLSIL.

DNA of the CDR3: TGCGCCAGCAACCGGGATTGGGGCACAGATACGCAGTATTTT. Its protein is CASNRDWGTDTQYF. V gene TRBV5-1 combines with J gene TRBJ2-3; tentative D call: TRBD2 (5 bases). Germline V gene data show CDR1 as SGHRS and CDR2 as YFSETQ. The CDR3 extends over 14 amino acids. With 6 bases removed from V and 1 base from J, the gap between germline ends came to 12 bases.

This clonotype occurred a few times. The chain is built from TRBV28 and TRBJ2-7; D possibly uses TRBD1 or TRBD2 (6 bases each). With 7 bases removed from V and 6 bases from J, the gap between germline ends came to 16 bases. The CDR3 length is 13 residues. Germline V gene sequence: CDR1 MDHEN, CDR2 SYDVKM. As DNA, the CDR3 is TGTGCCAGCACCCCGGGGGCAGGTCGCGAGCAGTACTTC. Translation: CASTPGAGREQYF.

This clonotype was observed at least ten times. This rearrangement joins TRBV29-1 to TRBJ2-3, with 13 bases fitting TRBD2. V lost 6 bases to trimming and J lost 9 bases; unmatched junction nucleotides: 6. Germline assignment: CDR1 SQVTM and CDR2 ANQGSEA. The CDR3 loop spans 13 amino acids. CDR3 sequence reads: CSVLGTSGATQYF. CDR3 bases: TGCAGCGTCCTCGGGACTAGCGGGGCCACGCAGTATTTT.

The chain uses TRBV20-1 and TRBJ2-3, with D uncertain. Looked up from germline, CDR1 is DFQATT and CDR2 is SNEGSKA (reference sequence). The CDR3 totals 11 residues. Trimming took off 5 bases at V and 6 bases at J, with 9 bases between the two ends. The CDR3 is CSAELGDTQYF. The DNA for the CDR3 is TGCAGTGCTGAGCTGGGGGATACGCAGTATTTT.

This clonotype was seen a few times. The chain uses TRBV7-9 and TRBJ2-7; 9 nucleotides agree with TRBD2. Germline V gene data show CDR1 as SEHNR and CDR2 as FQNEAQ (reference sequence). CDR3 length: 17 amino acids. The J segment lost 2 bases and the V segment lost 5 bases, leaving 13 bases of the junction unmatched. CDR3 sequence reads: CASSPPASGAITYEQYF. The DNA for the CDR3 is TGTGCCAGCAGCCCTCCGGCTAGCGGGGCCATTACCTACGAGCAGTACTTC.

The chain uses TRBV20-1 and TRBJ2-3; tentative D call: TRBD2 (6 bases). The CDR3 has 15 amino acids. Trimming shortened V by 2 bases and J by 3 bases, and 15 bases separated the two germline ends. Germline CDR1 and CDR2: DFQATT and SNEGSKA (reference sequence). The CDR3 DNA reads as TGCAGTGCTAGATCGGGGACTCCGGGAACAGATACGCAGTATTTT. Residues: CSARSGTPGTDTQYF.